These T cell receptor beta chains were read from a single sample in a study of T cell responses to AZD1222 COVID-19 vaccine. Sequenced by immunoSEQ multiplex PCR; TCRdb stores in-frame clones only, minus some. In the table there are some 94,000 clones, about 92% of which are singletons. Sequenced material: peripheral blood, taken on day 0 of AZD1222 vaccination. These receptors all come from an adult in good health. Both conserved end residues are part of each CDR3. The D gene is left open where the match is weak. Clone size is shown for a subset of rows, as once, few, many or a class of expanded clone.

j_call d_call v_call clone_size cdr3_aa cdr3_nt
TRBJ1-4 . TRBV4-3 . CASSQERGISTNEKLFF TGCGCCAGCAGCCAAGAACGCGGGATATCAACTAATGAAAAACTGTTTTTT
TRBJ1-5 . TRBV30 . CAWSGHRVTGNQPQHF TGTGCCTGGAGTGGGCACAGGGTTACTGGCAATCAGCCCCAGCATTTT
TRBJ2-7 . TRBV6-1 . CASSEGGPLAPSYEQYF TGTGCCAGCAGTGAAGGAGGCCCACTAGCTCCCTCCTACGAGCAGTACTTC
TRBJ1-5 TRBD1 TRBV30 . CAWKQGVQPQHF TGTGCCTGGAAACAGGGGGTTCAGCCCCAGCATTTT
TRBJ2-7 . TRBV18 . CASSRGAAFYEQYF TGTGCCAGCTCTCGGGGGGCAGCATTCTACGAGCAGTACTTC
TRBJ1-4 . TRBV18 . CASSPSSGVRANEKLFF TGTGCCAGCTCACCAAGCAGTGGGGTGCGGGCTAATGAAAAACTGTTTTTT
TRBJ1-1 . TRBV19 . CASSIPTVATEAFF TGTGCCAGTAGTATCCCGACGGTCGCCACTGAAGCTTTCTTT
TRBJ1-1 . TRBV5-8 . CASSLVDLPNTEAFF TGTGCCAGCAGCTTGGTGGACTTACCGAACACTGAAGCTTTCTTT
TRBJ2-1 . TRBV9 once CASSVGYDEQFF TGTGCCAGCAGCGTGGGTTACGATGAGCAGTTCTTC
TRBJ2-1 TRBD1 TRBV6-5 . CASRYTGGSYNEQFF TGTGCCAGCAGGTACACAGGGGGATCCTACAATGAGCAGTTCTTC
TRBJ2-2 . TRBV5-1 . CASSPFYRGTGELFF TGCGCCAGCAGCCCCTTTTATCGGGGGACCGGGGAGCTGTTTTTT
TRBJ1-3 . TRBV11-2 . CASSLDLVSGNTIYF TGTGCCAGCAGCTTAGATCTGGTCTCTGGAAACACCATATATTTT
TRBJ1-6 TRBD1 TRBV9 . CASSTPGQGNSPLHF TGTGCCAGCAGCACCCCGGGACAGGGGAATTCACCCCTCCACTTT
TRBJ1-5 . TRBV7-2 . CASSLARGRRQPQHF TGTGCCAGCAGCTTAGCCAGGGGAAGGCGGCAGCCCCAGCATTTT
TRBJ1-2 . TRBV6-5 . CASSPGLLNGGYTF TGTGCCAGCAGCCCCGGGCTCCTTAATGGAGGCTACACCTTC
TRBJ1-4 TRBD1 TRBV6-6 . CASSYQGANEKLFF TGTGCCAGCAGTTACCAGGGGGCTAATGAAAAACTGTTTTTT
TRBJ2-7 TRBD2 TRBV3-1/TRBV3-2 . CASSQDLGGSSYEQYF TGTGCCAGCAGCCAAGATTTGGGGGGGAGCTCCTACGAGCAGTACTTC
TRBJ2-5 TRBD2 TRBV6-6 . CASTGGQETQYF TGTGCGTCCACGGGGGGGCAAGAGACCCAGTACTTC
TRBJ2-5 . TRBV20-1 . CSASRGSQETQYF TGCAGTGCTAGTCGGGGGTCGCAAGAGACCCAGTACTTC
TRBJ1-1 . TRBV5-1 . CASSLDQGTEAFF TGCGCCAGCAGCTTGGACCAGGGTACTGAAGCTTTCTTT
TRBJ1-6 . TRBV7-3 . CASSYVEGSPLHF TGTGCCAGCAGCTACGTTGAAGGTTCACCCCTCCACTTT
TRBJ2-1 TRBD2 TRBV27 . CASREAPGGDNEQFF TGTGCCAGCCGGGAGGCTCCGGGCGGGGACAATGAGCAGTTCTTC
TRBJ2-4 . TRBV12-5 . CASAPGEPNIQYF TGTGCTAGTGCCCCCGGAGAACCAAACATTCAGTACTTC
TRBJ1-6 . TRBV10-1 . CASDGGAGNSPLHF TGCGCCAGTGATGGGGGGGCTGGGAATTCACCCCTCCACTTT
TRBJ2-6 TRBD1 TRBV10-2 . CASRGQGGNVLTF TGCGCCAGCAGGGGACAGGGTGGCAACGTCCTGACTTTC
TRBJ1-6 . TRBV6-2/TRBV6-3 . CASTPSGQFLGSPLHF TGTGCCAGCACCCCATCAGGACAGTTCCTAGGGTCACCCCTCCACTTT
TRBJ1-1 . TRBV5-6 . CASSPLGGLGTEAFF TGTGCCAGCAGCCCCCTTGGGGGGCTTGGCACTGAAGCTTTCTTT
TRBJ1-3 . TRBV9 . CASSLTDSGNTIYF TGTGCCAGCAGCTTAACGGACTCTGGAAACACCATATATTTT
TRBJ1-2 TRBD1 TRBV11-2 . CASRDIRDRVPYGYTF TGTGCCAGCAGAGATATCCGGGACAGGGTACCTTATGGCTACACCTTC
TRBJ1-2 . TRBV6-2/TRBV6-3 . CASSYGGPSFGYTF TGTGCCAGCAGTTACGGCGGCCCGTCTTTTGGCTACACCTTC
TRBJ2-5 . TRBV4-2 . CASSQVTGQETQYF TGTGCCAGCAGCCAAGTGACAGGCCAAGAGACCCAGTACTTC
TRBJ2-3 TRBD2 TRBV3-1/TRBV3-2 . CASSKEAGGPLTDTQYF TGTGCCAGCAGTAAAGAAGCGGGGGGGCCTTTGACCGATACGCAGTATTTT
TRBJ1-5 . TRBV5-6 once CASSLSHVSNQPQHF TGTGCCAGCAGCTTGTCCCATGTTAGCAATCAGCCCCAGCATTTT
TRBJ2-2 . TRBV28 . CASSAGSHTGELFF TGTGCCAGCAGTGCAGGGTCGCACACCGGGGAGCTGTTTTTT
TRBJ1-5 . TRBV9 . CASSPQGSNQPQHF TGTGCCAGCAGCCCACAGGGAAGCAATCAGCCCCAGCATTTT
TRBJ1-5 . TRBV30 . CAWSVGTPNQPQHF TGTGCCTGGAGTGTTGGTACTCCGAATCAGCCCCAGCATTTT
TRBJ2-1 . TRBV19 . CASSIRVAVNNEQFF TGTGCCAGTAGTATCAGAGTAGCGGTTAACAATGAGCAGTTCTTC
TRBJ1-3 . TRBV2 . CASNAGPGNTIYF TGTGCCAGCAACGCAGGGCCTGGAAACACCATATATTTT
TRBJ1-3 . TRBV11-2 . CASSFISGGNTIYF TGTGCCAGCAGTTTCATTAGCGGTGGAAACACCATATATTTT
TRBJ2-3 . TRBV6-4 . CASSEGGSTDTQYF TGTGCCAGCAGTGAAGGTGGGAGCACAGATACGCAGTATTTT